This is a list of T cell receptor beta chains from one sample in a study of vaccination and CD4 T cells after COVID-19. Which antigens these TCRs recognize remains unknown. TCRdb redid the calling of the PCR reads with MiXCR, one entry per CDR3 protein. The repertoire consists of roughly 18,000 distinct CDR3 sequences, with approximately 56% occurring once and the leading ten covering roughly a sixth. The sequencing here drew on CD4+ T cells from blood, cultured in vitro, taken before SARS-CoV-2 vaccination. The receptors shown here come from a human donor who had recovered from COVID-19. Both conserved end residues are part of each CDR3. A D gene is named only where the DNA matches it firmly. Part of the rows lack a size; the others show once, few, many or a class for expanded clones.

D,V,J,size,DNA,CDR3
-,TRBV11-2,TRBJ1-1,-,TGTGCCAGCAGCTTTAAGGGGAACACTGAAGCTTTCTTT,CASSFKGNTEAFF
TRBD1,TRBV6-5,TRBJ1-1,-,TGTGCCAGCAGTTACCGACAGGGGAAGAACACTGAAGCTTTCTTT,CASSYRQGKNTEAFF
-,TRBV14,TRBJ2-7,-,TGTGCCAGCAGCCAAGATTCAGTGTATGCGCAGTACTTC,CASSQDSVYAQYF
-,TRBV5-1,TRBJ1-2,-,TGCGCCAGCAGCGGGGGCTATGGCTACACCTTC,CASSGGYGYTF
-,TRBV7-8,TRBJ2-1,-,TGTGCCAGCCGAACGGACAAAGGCACAGTCAATGAGCAGTTCTTC,CASRTDKGTVNEQFF
-,TRBV27,TRBJ2-1,-,TGTGCCAGCAGGGGCGGCCAGGTCCACAATGAGCAGTTCTTC,CASRGGQVHNEQFF
-,TRBV7-2,TRBJ2-5,few,TGTGCCAGCAGCCCTAATCATAACGCCGGGACGCAAGAGACCCAGTACTTC,CASSPNHNAGTQETQYF
TRBD1,TRBV7-9,TRBJ1-3,-,TGTGCCAGCATCAGGGACAGGGCTGGAAACACCATATATTTT,CASIRDRAGNTIYF
-,TRBV10-3,TRBJ1-1,-,TGTGCCATCAGTGAGTCGGTAGCTGAAGCTTTCTTT,CAISESVAEAFF
TRBD1,TRBV29-1,TRBJ1-2,-,TGCAGCGTTGAATCGACAGGGGGCGGTGTAGTTGGCTACACCTTC,CSVESTGGGVVGYTF
TRBD1,TRBV28,TRBJ1-1,-,TGTGCCAGCAGTTATCCAGGGGGCGCGGGCACTGAAGCTTTCTTT,CASSYPGGAGTEAFF
TRBD2,TRBV7-6,TRBJ2-7,-,TGTGCCAGCAGCTTAGAGTCTAGCGGGACCTGGACCTACGAGCAGTACTTC,CASSLESSGTWTYEQYF
TRBD1,TRBV6-1,TRBJ2-2,-,TGTGCCAGCAGTGGACGAGGACAGGGGGCCGGGGAGCTGTTTTTT,CASSGRGQGAGELFF
-,TRBV6-4,TRBJ2-1,few,TGTGCCAGCAGTGTATCTAGCGACAATGAGCAGTTCTTC,CASSVSSDNEQFF
TRBD1,TRBV7-2,TRBJ1-2,-,TGTGCCAGCAGCTGGACAGGGGAAGGCTACACCTTC,CASSWTGEGYTF